These 30 T cell receptor beta chains came from one sample sequenced in a study of blood T cells in healthy people across ages. The use of a sample-barcoded 5' primer and a J-beta primer mix characterized a second PCR of roughly 7 to 11 cycles. TCRdb re-called the 5' RACE reads through MiXCR, storing one row per CDR3 protein. Of hundreds of thousands of distinct CDR3 sequences listed, around 45% were seen once; the top ten hold roughly 30%. Material for sequencing was blood. Receptor source: a woman in her fifties or sixties in good health.

This clonotype was recorded many times. This rearrangement joins TRBV7-2 to TRBJ2-1; 14 positions agree with TRBD2. Germline V CDR1 and CDR2: SGHTA, FQGNSA. This CDR3 has 19 residues. Germline trimming cut 4 bases from V and 6 bases from J; bases unmatched to any gene: 14. The CDR3 nucleotides read TGTGCCAGCAGCTCTCCCCCCCCAGGGACTAGCGGGAGCGGCAATGAGCAGTTCTTC. Translated: CASSSPPPGTSGSGNEQFF.

This clonotype was counted many times. The CDR3 sequence is CASSLRQGADTQYF. The CDR3 DNA is TGTGCCAGCAGCTTACGGCAGGGTGCAGATACGCAGTATTTT. The chain combines TRBV7-8 with TRBJ2-3, with a possible D match to TRBD1 (5 bases). The CDR3 has 14 residues. The V gene lost 2 bases and the J gene lost 4 bases, with 10 bases spanning the gap. CDR1 is SGHVS, CDR2 FQNEAQ, per germline.

The V call is TRBV6-2 or TRBV6-3, the J call TRBJ1-2, with 7 bases matching TRBD1. Looked up from germline, CDR1 is MNHEY and CDR2 is SVGEGT. With V trimmed by 4 bases and J by 3 bases, 5 bases remained unmatched. The CDR3 extends over 14 amino acids. This CDR3 is CASSLEGAYYGYTF. The CDR3 nucleotides read TGTGCCAGCAGTTTGGAGGGGGCTTACTATGGCTACACCTTC.

The chain carries TRBV6-2 or TRBV6-3 and TRBJ2-2; D call uncertain. The germline V gene has CDR1 MNHEY and CDR2 SVGEGT. With 2 bases removed from V and 0 bases from J, the gap between germline ends came to 10 bases. The CDR3 extends over 16 amino acids. The chain's CDR3 is CASSYALAPNTGELFF. As DNA, the CDR3 is TGTGCCAGCAGTTACGCCCTCGCACCGAACACCGGGGAGCTGTTTTTT.

This sequence joins TRBV4-1 and TRBJ2-7; D perhaps matches TRBD2 (5 bases). This CDR3 is built from 15 residues. Germline lookup yields CDR1 MGHRA and CDR2 YSYEKL. Between the trimmed V and J ends, which lost 4 bases and 5 bases, there was a span of 18 bases. The CDR3: CASSLPGRGFHEQYF. DNA for the CDR3: TGCGCCAGCAGCCTACCAGGTAGAGGGTTCCACGAGCAGTACTTC.

The V and J genes are TRBV20-1 and TRBJ2-3; D unclear. CDR3 length equals 13 residues. Germline CDR1 and CDR2: DFQATT and SNEGSKA (reference sequence). V gave up 2 bases and J gave up 3 bases, with 9 bases separating them. CDR3 protein: CSARTGVTDTQYF. The CDR3 region has the DNA TGCAGTGCTAGAACTGGAGTAACAGATACGCAGTATTTT.

V usage is TRBV12-3 or TRBV12-4 and J usage is TRBJ1-2; a possible D gene is TRBD1 (5 bases). V was pared by 4 bases and J by 4 bases, with 16 bases between. The CDR3 is 15 residues long. The chain's CDR3 is CASSSRAQGRYGYTF. CDR3 DNA: TGTGCCAGCAGTTCGCGGGCCCAGGGACGCTATGGCTACACCTTC.

This chain uses TRBV7-6 with TRBJ2-5, with 7 bases matching TRBD2. Trimming took 5 bases from V and 1 from J; bases not matched to a gene: 4. CDR1 and CDR2 from the germline V gene are SGHVS and FNYEAQ. The CDR3 has 14 residues. Here the CDR3 DNA reads TGTGCCAGCAGCCCGACTAGCACCCAAGAGACCCAGTACTTC. Translating gives CASSPTSTQETQYF.

The chain combines TRBV6-2 or TRBV6-3 with TRBJ2-1, with D tentatively TRBD2 (5 bases). The germline V and J ends were trimmed by 5 bases and 9 bases, with 11 bases remaining between them. Germline V CDR1 and CDR2: MNHEY, SVGEGT. The CDR3 spans 12 residues. The CDR3 sequence: CASSRGSGEQFF. CDR3 nucleotide sequence: TGTGCCAGCAGTCGAGGGAGCGGTGAGCAGTTCTTC.

The chain couples TRBV28 to TRBJ2-7; no firm D call. From germline, CDR1 is MDHEN and CDR2 SYDVKM. The length of the CDR3 is 14 residues. The ends were cut back, 2 bases at V and 6 bases at J, with 14 bases in the middle. CDR3 sequence: CASSLRGPSCEQYF. DNA for the CDR3: TGTGCCAGCAGTTTAAGAGGACCCTCTTGCGAGCAGTACTTC. Full variable domain (remainder filled in from reference TRBV28 and TRBJ2-7): DVKVTQSSRYLVKRTGEKVFLECVQDMDHENMFWYRQDPGLGLRLIYFSYDVKMKEKGDIPEGYSVSREKKERFSLILESASTNQTSMYLCASSLRGPSCEQYFGPGTRLTVT.

This clonotype was seen more than once but under ten times. The chain has TRBV12-3 or TRBV12-4 and TRBJ1-6, with TRBD1 identical over 8 bases. The length of the CDR3 is 14 residues. The V and J ends lost 6 bases and 10 bases, in that order; junction bases with no gene match: 8. CDR3 nucleotides: TGTGCCAGCAGCCCCAGGGGGCTAAGCTCACCCCTCCACTTT. Residues: CASSPRGLSSPLHF.

The chain recombines TRBV5-1 with TRBJ1-4; TRBD1 might be the D (5 bases). Germline CDR1 reads SGHRS; CDR2 reads YFSETQ. Trimming left V 0 bases short and J 6 bases short, with 18 bases between. The CDR3 runs to 17 residues. The CDR3 protein is CASSLDLRTTGDEKLFF. CDR3 sequence (DNA): TGCGCCAGCAGCTTGGACCTCCGGACAACCGGAGATGAAAAACTGTTTTTT. The full variable domain, rest sourced from reference TRBV5-1 and TRBJ1-4, is KAGVTQTPRYLIKTRGQQVTLSCSPISGHRSVSWYQQTPGQGLQFLFEYFSETQRNKGNFPGRFSGRQFSNSRSEMNVSTLELGDSALYLCASSLDLRTTGDEKLFFGSGTQLSVL.

CDR3 amino acids: CASRDDRGGKNYGYTF. Written as DNA, the CDR3 is TGTGCCAGCAGGGACGACAGGGGAGGAAAGAACTATGGCTACACCTTC. The chain uses TRBV27 and TRBJ1-2, with 8 positions matching TRBD1. CDR3 length equals 16 residues. Per the germline V gene, CDR1 is MNHEY and CDR2 is SMNVEV (reference sequence). J was trimmed by 2 bases and V by 6 bases; bases with no gene match: 11.

The chain recombines TRBV7-9 with TRBJ2-1; D may be TRBD1 (6 bases). This CDR3 has 18 amino acids. Trimming left V 1 base short and J 4 bases short, with 20 bases between. The V gene's germline CDR1 is SEHNR and CDR2 FQNEAQ (reference sequence). The CDR3, as DNA: TGTGCCAGCAGCTTAGAAAGGTTTCAGGGGTCTCCTTACAATGAGCAGTTCTTC. Amino acids: CASSLERFQGSPYNEQFF.

V is TRBV18 and J is TRBJ1-6; 8 positions agree with TRBD1. CDR1 is KGHSH, CDR2 LQKENI, per germline. J was trimmed by 6 bases and V by 2 bases; bases with no gene match: 9. The CDR3 runs to 17 residues. For the CDR3, the DNA is TGTGCCAGCTCACCAGACAGGGGCTCCGGCTCTAATTCACCCCTCCACTTT. It yields the protein CASSPDRGSGSNSPLHF.

This clonotype showed up many times. This chain joins TRBV18 and TRBJ2-1; 10 positions agree with TRBD2. Per germline, CDR1 KGHSH and CDR2 LQKENI. The CDR3 runs 16 residues. V shed 0 bases, J shed 8 bases, and the junction held 7 bases outside the gene matches. The CDR3 loop is CASSPPASGSLHEQFF. CDR3 bases: TGTGCCAGCTCACCACCGGCTAGCGGGAGTTTACATGAGCAGTTCTTC.

Regarding this clonotype: A much more abundant neighbour one base away suggests this may be a read error. CDR3 residues: CASSQGAATTDTRYF. CDR3 nucleotides: TGTGCCAGCAGCCAAGGAGCCGCCACCACAGATACGCGGTATTTT. This chain uses TRBV4-2 with TRBJ2-3; D ambiguous. The CDR3 is 15 residues long. Germline-derived CDR1 and CDR2 are LGHNA and YNFKEQ.

The table lists this clonotype with a few counts. For the CDR3, the DNA is TGTGCCAGCAGTTTCAGGGTTGGCTACACCTTC. Translated, it gives CASSFRVGYTF. The rearrangement links TRBV27 to TRBJ1-2, with D maybe TRBD1 (5 bases). The germline gives CDR1 MNHEY, CDR2 SMNVEV (reference sequence). The CDR3 runs to 11 residues. Between the trimmed V and J ends, which lost 3 bases and 7 bases, there was a span of 6 bases.

The CDR3 region is CASSSFRLRYEQYF. CDR3 DNA: TGTGCCAGCAGTTCATTCAGGCTTCGCTACGAGCAGTACTTC. The chain has TRBV27 and TRBJ2-7, with D unclear. Germline CDR1 reads MNHEY; CDR2 reads SMNVEV (reference sequence). The CDR3 is 14 residues long. V lost 4 bases and J 3 bases, leaving 13 bases between the germline ends.

For this clonotype: This likely comes from a read error, as the CDR3 has no conserved phenylalanine or tryptophan at its end. No DNA is shown, since the ends of the CDR3 on it are uncertain; the CDR3 is the one TCRdb lists. The V call is TRBV21-1, the J call TRBJ2-7; the table gives TRBD1 as D, unverified against the DNA. TRBV21-1 is designated a pseudogene. Including both end residues, the CDR3 is 17 amino acids long. CDR3 loop: CASSKATRTGGSYEQYI.

This sequence joins TRBV29-1 and TRBJ1-1; no definite D call. CDR1 and CDR2 from the germline V gene are SQVTM and ANQGSEA. Trimming stripped 6 bases from V and 0 bases from J, with 11 bases between. The CDR3 consists of 13 residues. The CDR3 bases are TGCAGCGTGCTACAGACCATGAACACTGAAGCTTTCTTT. Its translation: CSVLQTMNTEAFF.

The sample holds a few counts of this clonotype. The chain has TRBV25-1 and TRBJ2-5, with 10 bases identical to TRBD1. Germline CDR1 MGHDK, CDR2 SYGVNS. V dropped 3 bases and J dropped 4; count of bases not matched to a gene: 2. This CDR3 spans 14 amino acids. The CDR3: CASSDDRGPETQYF. CDR3 sequence (DNA): TGTGCCAGCAGTGATGACAGGGGGCCAGAGACCCAGTACTTC.

The genes are TRBV5-8 and TRBJ2-5, with D perhaps matching TRBD1 (6 bases). This CDR3 has 15 residues. CDR1 is SGHTS and CDR2 is YDEGEE in the germline V gene. Between the trimmed V and J ends, which lost 2 bases and 1 base, there was a span of 12 bases. The CDR3 here is CASSFKGHTQETQYF. The CDR3 region has the DNA TGTGCCAGCAGCTTTAAGGGACACACCCAAGAGACCCAGTACTTC.

This clonotype was counted a few times. J is TRBJ1-2 and V is TRBV20-1, with 12 positions matching TRBD1. In germline, CDR1 is DFQATT, CDR2 SNEGSKA (reference sequence). There are 16 residues in the CDR3. The junction had 7 bases not matched to a gene; V was cut back by 0 bases and J by 5 bases. CDR3 sequence (DNA): TGCAGTGCTAGAGACCCCGGGACAGGGGGCGTATATGGCTACACCTTC. Protein: CSARDPGTGGVYGYTF.

Notes on this clonotype: One end of the junction is discordant with germline, which a read error may explain. The V and J genes are TRBV27 and TRBJ2-7; TRBD1 might be the D (5 bases). The DNA end lines up better with TRBJ2-5; the J call may be wrong. CDR3 size: 13 residues. CDR1 and CDR2 from the germline V gene are MNHEY and SMNVEV (reference sequence). CDR3 loop: CANSFLGVETQYF. For the CDR3, the DNA is TGTGCCAACAGTTTTCTAGGGGTGGAGACCCAGTACTTC.

V usage is TRBV20-1 and J usage is TRBJ2-1, with 7 bases aligning to TRBD2. The V segment lost 0 bases and the J segment 10 bases; nucleotides outside the gene matches: 18. The length of the CDR3 is 17 residues. Germline CDR1 DFQATT, CDR2 SNEGSKA (reference sequence). CDR3 amino acids: CSARDRTSDNDRKEQFF. CDR3 DNA sequence: TGCAGTGCTAGAGATCGCACTAGCGATAATGATCGGAAGGAGCAGTTCTTC.

This clonotype was detected only a few times. J is TRBJ2-7 and V is TRBV11-3; D call uncertain. CDR3 size: 14 residues. V shed 5 bases and J shed 1 base, with 12 bases lying between them. Germline assignment: CDR1 SGHNT and CDR2 YENEEA. The CDR3 here is CASSPRPNSYEQYF. The CDR3 nucleotides are TGTGCCAGCAGCCCGAGGCCGAATTCCTACGAGCAGTACTTC.

This clonotype has just a few counts. The V and J genes are TRBV5-1 and TRBJ2-7; D ambiguous. V lost 7 bases, J lost 0 bases, and 14 bases lay in between. This CDR3 is 14 amino acids long. Germline CDR1 is SGHRS and CDR2 is YFSETQ. The CDR3 nucleotides read TGCGCCAGCGCGGCGTCAGGACGCTCCTACGAGCAGTACTTC. It yields the protein CASAASGRSYEQYF.

The CDR3 spells CASSPPQWTEAFF. CDR3 sequence (DNA): TGTGCCAGCTCACCACCACAGTGGACTGAAGCTTTCTTT. The rearrangement joins TRBV18 to TRBJ1-1; D remains unclear. The germline V gene has CDR1 KGHSH and CDR2 LQKENI. V shed 0 bases and J shed 5 bases, with 7 bases lying between them. CDR3 length: 13 amino acids.

V usage is TRBV29-1 and J usage is TRBJ2-5; no clear D. The J call is in doubt because the DNA end fits TRBJ2-7 better. The CDR3 runs to 14 residues. CDR1 and CDR2 (germline): SQVTM, ANQGSEA. CDR3 loop: CSVGAEKRRYEQYF. The CDR3 nucleotides are TGCAGCGTTGGCGCGGAAAAGCGAAGGTACGAGCAGTACTTC.